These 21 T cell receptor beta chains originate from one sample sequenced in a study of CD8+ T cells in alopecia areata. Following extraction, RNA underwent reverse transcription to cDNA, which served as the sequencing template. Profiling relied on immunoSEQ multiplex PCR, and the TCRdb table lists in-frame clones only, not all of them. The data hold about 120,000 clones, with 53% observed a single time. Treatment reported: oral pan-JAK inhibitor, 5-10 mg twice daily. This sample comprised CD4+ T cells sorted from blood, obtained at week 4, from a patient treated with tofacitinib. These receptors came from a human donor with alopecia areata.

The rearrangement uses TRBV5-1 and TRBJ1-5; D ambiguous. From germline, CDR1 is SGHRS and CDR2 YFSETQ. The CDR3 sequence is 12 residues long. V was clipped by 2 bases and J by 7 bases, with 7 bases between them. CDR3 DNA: TGCGCCAGCAGCTTTGGAGGGCAGCCCCAGCATTTT. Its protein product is CASSFGGQPQHF.

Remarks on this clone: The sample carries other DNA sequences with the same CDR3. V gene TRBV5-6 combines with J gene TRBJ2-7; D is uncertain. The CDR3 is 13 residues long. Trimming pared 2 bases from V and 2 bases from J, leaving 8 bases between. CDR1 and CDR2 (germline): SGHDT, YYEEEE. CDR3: CASSFSSTYEQYF. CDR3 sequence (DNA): TGTGCCAGCAGCTTTTCCAGCACCTACGAGCAGTACTTC.

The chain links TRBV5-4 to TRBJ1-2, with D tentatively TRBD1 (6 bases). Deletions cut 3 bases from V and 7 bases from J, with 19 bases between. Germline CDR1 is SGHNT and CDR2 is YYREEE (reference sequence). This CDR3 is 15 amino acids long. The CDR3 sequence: CASSSYGGVVLGYTF. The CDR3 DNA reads TGTGCCAGCAGCTCATACGGGGGCGTCGTCCTTGGCTACACCTTC.

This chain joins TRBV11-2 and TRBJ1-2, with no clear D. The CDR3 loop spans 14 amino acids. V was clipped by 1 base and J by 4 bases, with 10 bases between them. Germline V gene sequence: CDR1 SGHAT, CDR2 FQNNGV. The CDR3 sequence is CASSLGPGTYGYTF. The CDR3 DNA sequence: TGTGCCAGCAGCTTAGGCCCGGGTACCTATGGCTACACCTTC.

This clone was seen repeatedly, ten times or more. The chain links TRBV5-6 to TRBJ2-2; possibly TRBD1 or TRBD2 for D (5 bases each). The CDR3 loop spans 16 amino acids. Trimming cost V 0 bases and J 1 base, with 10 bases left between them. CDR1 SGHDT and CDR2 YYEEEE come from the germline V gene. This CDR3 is CASSLAGTVNTGELFF. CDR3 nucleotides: TGTGCCAGCAGCTTGGCCGGGACGGTGAACACCGGGGAGCTGTTTTTT.

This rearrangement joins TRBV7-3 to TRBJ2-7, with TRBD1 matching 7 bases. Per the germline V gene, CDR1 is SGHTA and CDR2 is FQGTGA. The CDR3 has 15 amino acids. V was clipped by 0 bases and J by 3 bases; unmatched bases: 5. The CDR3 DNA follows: TGTGCCAGCAGCTTAACGGAACAGGGGAACTACGAGCAGTACTTC. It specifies CASSLTEQGNYEQYF.

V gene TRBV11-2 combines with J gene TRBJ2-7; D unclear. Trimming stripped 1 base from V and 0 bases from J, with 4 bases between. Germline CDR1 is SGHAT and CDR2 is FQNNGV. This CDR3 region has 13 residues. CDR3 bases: TGTGCCAGCAGCTTAGTGGGCTCCTACGAGCAGTACTTC. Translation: CASSLVGSYEQYF.

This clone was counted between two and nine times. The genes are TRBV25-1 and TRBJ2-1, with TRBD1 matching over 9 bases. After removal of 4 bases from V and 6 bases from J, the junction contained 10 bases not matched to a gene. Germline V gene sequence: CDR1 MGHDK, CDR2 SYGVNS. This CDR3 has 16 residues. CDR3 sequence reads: CASSGGTGSWVNEQFF. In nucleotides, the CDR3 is TGTGCCAGCAGTGGGGGGACAGGGAGTTGGGTCAATGAGCAGTTCTTC.

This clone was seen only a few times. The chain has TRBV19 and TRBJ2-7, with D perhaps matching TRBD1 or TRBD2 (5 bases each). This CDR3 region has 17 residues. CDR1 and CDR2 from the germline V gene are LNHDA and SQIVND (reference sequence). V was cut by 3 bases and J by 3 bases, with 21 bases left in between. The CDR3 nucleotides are TGTGCCAGTAGTATGGGAACCGGGACGTACATTCACTACGAGCAGTACTTC. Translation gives CASSMGTGTYIHYEQYF.

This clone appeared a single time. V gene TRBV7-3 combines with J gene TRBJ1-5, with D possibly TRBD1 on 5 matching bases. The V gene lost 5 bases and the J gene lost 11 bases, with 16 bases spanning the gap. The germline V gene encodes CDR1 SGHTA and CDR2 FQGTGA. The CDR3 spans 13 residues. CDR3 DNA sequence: TGTGCCAGCAGCCAGGGCCTCACCGGAGCCCAGCATTTT. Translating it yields CASSQGLTGAQHF.

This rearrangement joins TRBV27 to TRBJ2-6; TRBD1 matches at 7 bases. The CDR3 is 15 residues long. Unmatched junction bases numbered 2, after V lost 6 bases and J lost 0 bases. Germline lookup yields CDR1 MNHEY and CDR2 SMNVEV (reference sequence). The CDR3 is CASRGQASGANVLTF. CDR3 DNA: TGTGCCAGCAGAGGACAGGCCTCTGGGGCCAACGTCCTGACTTTC.

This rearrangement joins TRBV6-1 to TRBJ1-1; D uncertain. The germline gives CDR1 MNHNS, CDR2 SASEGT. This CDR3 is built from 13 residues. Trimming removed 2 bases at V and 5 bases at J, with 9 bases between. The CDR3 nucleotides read TGTGCCAGCAGTGAACGGGAGGCGACTGAAGCTTTCTTT. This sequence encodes CASSEREATEAFF.

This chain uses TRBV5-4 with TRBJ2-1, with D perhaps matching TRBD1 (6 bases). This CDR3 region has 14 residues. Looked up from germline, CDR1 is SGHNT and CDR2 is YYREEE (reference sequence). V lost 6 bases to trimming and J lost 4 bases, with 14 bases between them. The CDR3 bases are TGTGCCAGCAACTTTGACAGGCAATACAATGAGCAGTTCTTC. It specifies CASNFDRQYNEQFF.

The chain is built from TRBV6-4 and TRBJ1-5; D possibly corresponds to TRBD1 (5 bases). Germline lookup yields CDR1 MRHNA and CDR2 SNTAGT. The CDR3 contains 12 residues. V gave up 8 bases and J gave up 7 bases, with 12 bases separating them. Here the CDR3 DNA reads TGTGCCAGCGAGGGGTTTGGCCAGCCCCAGCATTTT. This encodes CASEGFGQPQHF.

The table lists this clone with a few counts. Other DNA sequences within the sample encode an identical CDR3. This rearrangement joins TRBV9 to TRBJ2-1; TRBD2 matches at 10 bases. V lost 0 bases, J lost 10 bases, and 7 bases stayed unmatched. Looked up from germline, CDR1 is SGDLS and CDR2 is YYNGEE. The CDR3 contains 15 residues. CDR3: CASSVARTSGGEQFF. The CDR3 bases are TGTGCCAGCAGCGTAGCTCGGACTAGCGGAGGAGAGCAGTTCTTC.

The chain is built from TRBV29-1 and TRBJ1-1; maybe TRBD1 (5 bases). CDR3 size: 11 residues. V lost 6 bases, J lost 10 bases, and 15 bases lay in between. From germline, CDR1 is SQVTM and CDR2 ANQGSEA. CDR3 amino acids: CSVLTGGGAFF. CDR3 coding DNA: TGCAGCGTCCTAACGGGCGGGGGAGCTTTCTTT.

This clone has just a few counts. This chain's CDR3 is CSAFGPNTDTQYF. CDR3 DNA sequence: TGCAGCGCCTTCGGACCTAACACAGATACGCAGTATTTT. The chain combines TRBV29-1 with TRBJ2-3; D ambiguous. Germline V gene lookup returns CDR1 SQVTM and CDR2 ANQGSEA. V lost 7 bases, J lost 2 bases, and 13 bases lay in between. This CDR3 has 13 residues.

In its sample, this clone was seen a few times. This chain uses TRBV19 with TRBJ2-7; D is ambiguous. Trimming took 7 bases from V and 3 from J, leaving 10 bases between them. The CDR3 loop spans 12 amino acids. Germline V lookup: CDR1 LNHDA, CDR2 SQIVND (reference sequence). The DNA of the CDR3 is TGTGCCAGTACGGGTGATGGCTACGAGCAGTACTTC. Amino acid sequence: CASTGDGYEQYF.

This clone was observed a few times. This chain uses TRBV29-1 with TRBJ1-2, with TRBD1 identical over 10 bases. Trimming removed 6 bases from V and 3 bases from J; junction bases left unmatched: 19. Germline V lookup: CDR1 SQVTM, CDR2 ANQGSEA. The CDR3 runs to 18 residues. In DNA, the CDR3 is TGCAGCGTATCACCAACCCGGGACAGGGGCGCCGGCGACTATGGCTACACCTTC. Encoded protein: CSVSPTRDRGAGDYGYTF. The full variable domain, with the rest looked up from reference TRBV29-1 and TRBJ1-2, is SAVISQKPSRDICQRGTSLTIQCQVDSQVTMMFWYRQQPGQSLTLIATANQGSEATYESGFVIDKFPISRPNLTFSTLTVSNMSPEDSSIYLCSVSPTRDRGAGDYGYTFGSGTRLTVV.

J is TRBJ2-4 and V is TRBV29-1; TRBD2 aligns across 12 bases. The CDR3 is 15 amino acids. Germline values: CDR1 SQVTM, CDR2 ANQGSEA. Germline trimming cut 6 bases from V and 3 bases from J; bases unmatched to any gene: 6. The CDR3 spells CSVWTSGVGKNIQYF. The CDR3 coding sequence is TGCAGCGTCTGGACTAGCGGGGTTGGCAAAAACATTCAGTACTTC.

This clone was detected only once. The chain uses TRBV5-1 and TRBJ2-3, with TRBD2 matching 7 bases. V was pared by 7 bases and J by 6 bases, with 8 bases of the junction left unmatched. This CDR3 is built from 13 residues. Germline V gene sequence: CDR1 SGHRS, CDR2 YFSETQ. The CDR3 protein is CASQWEGQDTQYF. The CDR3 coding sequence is TGCGCCAGCCAATGGGAGGGGCAGGATACGCAGTATTTT.